One T cell receptor (beta chain) is described in this entry. Its target antigen remains unknown. No much larger clone exists at a distance of one base, and base qualities are not known. This sample's treatment or condition label indicates: live attenuated yellow fever vaccine strain. At each blood-draw timepoint, two biological replicates of bulk PBMCs were obtained. A standard Ficoll-Paque protocol was used to isolate PBMCs from peripheral blood. TriZol was used to extract RNA from bulk PBMCs, CD4 and CD8 fractions, and dextramer-positive and dextramer-negative fractions. The sample comes from a study of T cells after yellow fever vaccination (dated by TCRdb to between 2019 and 2020). For the wider study: The SMART-Seq v4 Ultra Low Input RNA kit was used to prepare libraries from fractions with low cell numbers. Blood was collected at multiple timepoints before and after primary and secondary immunization, and bulk PBMC replicates and cell subsets were isolated. Two healthy male donors, one aged 18 to 30 and one aged 30 to 40 years, made up the cohort. Bulk TCR alpha and beta repertoires were sequenced longitudinally to track T-cell clones before and after primary and booster YFV17D yellow fever vaccination. Here is what the overall study found, with its caveats: A small fraction of clonotypes showed up in both the CD4 and CD8 compartments, probably as a result of convergent recombination. Because abundant contaminating clonotypes from the bulk population could be contained in FACS-sorted repertoires, computational filtering was required. Most clones expanded after primary vaccination were re-detected after the booster (around 96% of CD4 and 80% to 90% of CD8), suggesting broad memory maintenance. Compared with the primary T-cell response, the secondary T-cell response was faster but weaker, reaching its peak on day 5 rather than on day 15. Only two donors were included in the study, so the extent to which the findings can be generalized is limited.

CDR1 and CDR2 are read off the germline V gene (reference sequence) as LNHDA and SQIVND. Trimming accounts for 10 bases at V and 7 bases at J, while the number of junction bases matched to no gene is 14. Taken from cysteine to phenylalanine, the CDR3 has 15 residues. Only the CDR3 DNA is retained, 45 bases long and in frame from the first base. TCR cDNA was made using 5'RACE template switching, a step that added a universal primer site and unique molecular identifiers. Priming of cDNA synthesis was performed from both the TCR alpha and TCR beta constant segments. Library amplification involved two PCR steps, and the second step added sample barcodes and sequencing adapters. Libraries were sequenced on Illumina HiSeq 2500 (2x100 bp) or NovaSeq (2x150 bp). On the authors' methods: Demultiplexing of reads and collapsing into UMI consensus sequences were performed with MIGEC, and V(D)J alignment was carried out with MiXCR. Vaccine-responding clonotypes were identified with edgeR using replicate PBMC samples, with FDR below 0.01 and a log2 fold change above 5 up to day 15 being required. Each bulk clonotype was labeled CD4 or CD8 based on which sequenced repertoire, CD4 or CD8, contained the clonotype at higher abundance. TCRdb ran its own pipeline on the public reads, namely fastp trimming at Q25 and MiXCR clone calling, and kept in-frame beta chains. Under each unique CDR3 protein, matching rows form one entry showing the most common genes and DNA. These V and J calls are TCRdb output, not the study's own analysis. The sample table records 620,000 or so distinct CDR3 sequences; around 16% of these occur just once. The ten largest clones capture about 18% of the sample.

The rearranged segments are TRBV19 and TRBJ2-1; TRBD2 fits 9 bases in the junction. This specimen was PBMCs, taken less than 6 days after the first yellow fever vaccination. The origin of this receptor is a man between 18 and 29 years old who received the YFV17D yellow fever vaccine. The base sequence is TGTGCCACCCACTGGGGCGGGAGGGCCGTGAATGAGCAGTTCTTC. It translates as CATHWGGRAVNEQFF.